This TCR beta chain was captured by sequencing in a study of Graves' ophthalmopathy and Graves' hyperthyroidism. Study at large: Peripheral blood sampling occurred at initial diagnosis, before any treatment.

Study conclusions and caveats: Ophthalmopathy cases were distinguished from stable hyperthyroidism by a 13-signature model, reaching about 90% sensitivity and 81.08% specificity.

Around 9.9 ml of fresh blood yielded the PBMCs by density gradient. Investigators amplified TCR beta CDR3 regions from RNA transcripts. First-round RT-PCR used HTBI primers; second-round multiplex PCR followed. TCRdb reprocessed the multiplex PCR reads with MiXCR, giving one entry per CDR3 protein. The table shows roughly 700,000 distinct CDR3 sequences, with roughly 41% occurring only once. This clonotype has only a few counts. Its matching antigen is unknown. Germline lookup yields CDR1 SEHNR and CDR2 FQNEAQ (reference sequence). The CDR3 loop spans 17 amino acids. V was clipped by 0 bases and J by 0 bases; unmatched bases: 2.

The TCR originated in an adult man with Graves' ophthalmopathy. V usage is TRBV7-9 and J usage is TRBJ2-6; 7 bases map to TRBD1. Sample: peripheral blood. The CDR3 loop is CASSLAGTASGANVLTF. In nucleotides, the CDR3 is TGTGCCAGCAGCTTAGCGGGGACAGCCTCTGGGGCCAACGTCCTGACTTTC.